The 21 T cell receptor beta chains given below trace back to one sample, sequenced in a study of shared clonotypes between healthy human individuals. Positively selected for CCR7, the CD45RO-negative cells used as naive CD8 cells excluded terminally differentiated effector memory CD45RA+ cells. The assay was immunoSEQ multiplex PCR, and TCRdb's table has in-frame clones only and misses some. The repertoire holds roughly 1,800,000 clones, with about 95% as singletons. Sequencing was performed on naive CD8+ T cells sorted from blood. The source is a man younger than 30 in good health.

The chain uses TRBV5-1 and TRBJ2-4, with TRBD1 matching 7 bases. Per the germline V gene, CDR1 is SGHRS and CDR2 is YFSETQ. Germline trimming cut 3 bases from V and 4 bases from J; bases unmatched to any gene: 10. CDR3 length: 16 residues. DNA for the CDR3: TGCGCCAGCAGCTGGGACAGCGCGAACGTAAAAAACATTCAGTACTTC. It codes for CASSWDSANVKNIQYF.

The chain employs TRBV2 and TRBJ2-5; 7 bases match TRBD2. V was pared by 4 bases and J by 5 bases, with 7 bases of the junction left unmatched. The germline V gene encodes CDR1 SNHLY and CDR2 FYNNEI. The CDR3 extends over 14 amino acids. The CDR3 coding sequence is TGTGCCAGCAGTGGAATAGCGGGTGGTGAGACCCAGTACTTC. Protein sequence: CASSGIAGGETQYF. Full variable domain (rest looked up from reference TRBV2 and TRBJ2-5): EPEVTQTPSHQVTQMGQEVILRCVPISNHLYFYWYRQILGQKVEFLVSFYNNEISEKSEIFDDQFSVERPDGSNFTLKIRSTKLEDSAMYFCASSGIAGGETQYFGPGTRLLVL.

This chain uses TRBV30 with TRBJ1-1; D is unresolved. The germline CDR1 and CDR2 sequences are GTSNPN and SVGIG (reference sequence). V shed 4 bases and J shed 4 bases, with 16 bases lying between them. The CDR3 consists of 14 residues. The CDR3, as DNA: TGTGCCTGGAACGAAGGTGCGCCCGGCACTGAAGCTTTCTTT. Protein product: CAWNEGAPGTEAFF.

The chain combines TRBV7-9 with TRBJ2-2; tentatively, D is TRBD2 (6 bases). In germline, CDR1 is SEHNR, CDR2 FQNEAQ (reference sequence). CDR3 length equals 19 residues. V lost 1 base and J 3 bases, leaving 21 bases between the germline ends. The CDR3 is CASSLEWGGARDYTGELFF. CDR3 DNA sequence: TGTGCCAGCAGCTTAGAGTGGGGCGGGGCCCGCGACTACACCGGGGAGCTGTTTTTT.

CDR3 in amino acids: CASSPPDTGELFF. The DNA for the CDR3 is TGTGCCAGCAGCCCCCCTGATACCGGGGAGCTGTTTTTT. The J gene is TRBJ2-2, the V gene TRBV9; no definite D call. The length of the CDR3 is 13 residues. Trimming left V 4 bases short and J 5 bases short, with 9 bases between. Germline V lookup: CDR1 SGDLS, CDR2 YYNGEE. Full variable domain (remainder filled in from reference TRBV9 and TRBJ2-2): DSGVTQTPKHLITATGQRVTLRCSPRSGDLSVYWYQQSLDQGLQFLIQYYNGEERAKGNILERFSAQQFPDLHSELNLSSLELGDSALYFCASSPPDTGELFFGEGSRLTVL.

The CDR3 region has the DNA TGTGCCAGCAGCTGGACTAGCGAAGATACGCAGTATTTT. Translating it yields CASSWTSEDTQYF. The J gene is TRBJ2-3, the V gene TRBV7-9, with 9 bases fitting TRBD2. V shed 4 bases and J 5 bases; nucleotides not matched to a gene: 1. Germline V gives CDR1 SEHNR, CDR2 FQNEAQ (reference sequence). This CDR3 is 13 amino acids long.

The rearrangement links TRBV7-9 to TRBJ2-7; tentatively, D is TRBD1 or TRBD2 (5 bases each). Trimming left V 4 bases short and J 0 bases short, with 10 bases between. Germline loops: CDR1 SEHNR, CDR2 FQNEAQ (reference sequence). The CDR3 sequence is 14 residues long. CDR3 nucleotides: TGTGCCAGCAGCTGGGACGGCAACTCCTACGAGCAGTACTTC. Encoded protein: CASSWDGNSYEQYF.

This rearrangement joins TRBV23-1 to TRBJ2-7; 9 bases match TRBD1. TRBV23-1 is marked as an open reading frame, function uncertain. The CDR3 covers 15 residues. V shed 4 bases, J shed 7 bases, and the junction held 11 bases outside the gene matches. The CDR3 is CASSLPGQGVREQYF. CDR3 DNA sequence: TGCGCCAGCAGTCTTCCGGGACAGGGTGTTCGGGAGCAGTACTTC.

The chain employs TRBV4-1 and TRBJ2-3; 8 bases align to TRBD2. This CDR3 has 16 residues. V lost 2 bases to trimming and J lost 3 bases; unmatched junction nucleotides: 7. Germline CDR1 is MGHRA and CDR2 is YSYEKL. The CDR3 region has the DNA TGCGCCAGCAGCCAAACCCACGGGGGGGAAACAGATACGCAGTATTTT. Amino acid sequence: CASSQTHGGETDTQYF.

V usage is TRBV6-5 and J usage is TRBJ1-2, with D unclear. V was pared by 6 bases and J by 4 bases, with 18 bases between. Germline CDR1 reads MNHEY; CDR2 reads SVGAGI. The CDR3 sequence is 15 residues long. The CDR3 sequence is CASSPFEGAGYGYTF. CDR3 sequence (DNA): TGTGCCAGCAGCCCCTTTGAGGGAGCGGGCTATGGCTACACCTTC.

The chain couples TRBV11-2 to TRBJ2-1; D tentatively fits TRBD1 or TRBD2 (6 bases each). CDR1 and CDR2 (germline): SGHAT, FQNNGV. The germline V and J ends were trimmed by 2 bases and 9 bases, with 17 bases remaining between them. There are 15 residues in the CDR3. Here the CDR3 reads CASSLSRGLQGEQFF. The CDR3 region has the DNA TGTGCCAGCAGCTTATCCCGGGGGCTACAAGGTGAGCAGTTCTTC.

The genes are TRBV27 and TRBJ2-1; no firm D call. The ends were cut back, 6 bases at V and 4 bases at J, with 19 bases in the middle. There are 16 residues in the CDR3. Per germline, CDR1 MNHEY and CDR2 SMNVEV (reference sequence). The DNA for the CDR3 is TGTGCCAGCAGCATAGGGCTCCCTCAACCTTACAATGAGCAGTTCTTC. This sequence encodes CASSIGLPQPYNEQFF.

The V call is TRBV27, the J call TRBJ2-3; TRBD2 is a possible D gene (5 bases). The CDR3 consists of 13 residues. With 4 bases removed from V and 4 bases from J, the gap between germline ends came to 9 bases. Germline assignment: CDR1 MNHEY and CDR2 SMNVEV (reference sequence). In DNA form, the CDR3 reads TGTGCCAGCAGTTCGCGGGCCCCAGATACGCAGTATTTT. Protein sequence: CASSSRAPDTQYF.

The rearrangement links TRBV6-6 to TRBJ2-5, with D possibly called TRBD1 or TRBD2 (5 bases each). This CDR3 comprises 15 residues. The V end was cut by 3 bases, the J end by 4 bases, with 15 bases between. Germline-derived CDR1 and CDR2 are MNHNY and SVGAGI (reference sequence). CDR3 in DNA: TGTGCCAGCAGTTATGGGCATTTTGGGGGAGAGACCCAGTACTTC. Protein sequence: CASSYGHFGGETQYF.

V usage is TRBV9 and J usage is TRBJ2-1; weak D call: TRBD2 (5 bases). V was pared by 7 bases and J by 7 bases, with 6 bases between. CDR1 is SGDLS, CDR2 YYNGEE, per germline. This CDR3 is built from 10 residues. The CDR3 coding sequence is TGTGCCAGCGGGGAGAATGAGCAGTTCTTC. This codes for CASGENEQFF. Filled out from reference TRBV9 and TRBJ2-1, the complete variable domain reads DSGVTQTPKHLITATGQRVTLRCSPRSGDLSVYWYQQSLDQGLQFLIQYYNGEERAKGNILERFSAQQFPDLHSELNLSSLELGDSALYFCASGENEQFFGPGTRLTVL.

The chain has TRBV7-8 and TRBJ2-1, with 11 positions matching TRBD2. The CDR3 is made up of 15 amino acids. CDR1 and CDR2 from the germline V gene are SGHVS and FQNEAQ. V dropped 5 bases and J dropped 4; count of bases not matched to a gene: 4. CDR3: CASSQGLADYNEQFF. CDR3 nucleotide sequence: TGTGCCAGCAGCCAGGGACTAGCGGATTACAATGAGCAGTTCTTC.

V usage is TRBV14 and J usage is TRBJ2-1; 10 bases are a match to TRBD2. V gave up 4 bases and J gave up 2 bases; unmatched junction bases: 5. Germline V gene data show CDR1 as SGHDN and CDR2 as FVKESK. The length of the CDR3 is 16 residues. The CDR3 here is CASSLGLADTYNEQFF. DNA for the CDR3: TGTGCCAGCAGCCTCGGACTAGCGGATACCTACAATGAGCAGTTCTTC.

This chain uses TRBV9 with TRBJ2-7; 11 bases match TRBD2. Germline values: CDR1 SGDLS, CDR2 YYNGEE. CDR3 length: 15 residues. After removal of 4 bases from V and 1 base from J, the junction contained 4 bases not matched to a gene. The CDR3 reads CASSSGLAVSYEQYF. The CDR3 DNA reads as TGTGCCAGCAGCTCGGGACTAGCGGTATCCTACGAGCAGTACTTC.

Only a few counts were recorded for this clone. This rearrangement joins TRBV19 to TRBJ2-3, with 10 bases aligning to TRBD1. Germline V gives CDR1 LNHDA, CDR2 SQIVND (reference sequence). This CDR3 has 15 residues. J lost 1 base, V lost 6 bases, and 4 bases had no gene match. This CDR3 is CASRDRGEGTDTQYF. The CDR3 region has the DNA TGTGCCAGTAGGGACAGGGGGGAGGGCACAGATACGCAGTATTTT.

The chain recombines TRBV4-3 with TRBJ1-2; a weak D match, TRBD1 (6 bases). Between the trimmed V and J ends, which lost 0 bases and 4 bases, there was a span of 12 bases. Germline CDR1 and CDR2: LGHNA and YSLEER. The CDR3 runs to 15 residues. The CDR3 DNA is TGCGCCAGCAGCCAAGATAGACAGGAAGTCTATGGCTACACCTTC. Its protein product is CASSQDRQEVYGYTF.

The V call is TRBV9, the J call TRBJ2-2; no definite D call. CDR3 size: 13 residues. V was pared by 3 bases and J by 3 bases, with 6 bases between. Germline V gives CDR1 SGDLS, CDR2 YYNGEE. The CDR3 reads CASSARDTGELFF. The CDR3 region has the DNA TGTGCCAGCAGCGCCAGAGACACCGGGGAGCTGTTTTTT.